These 9 T cell receptor beta chains were sequenced from one sample in a study of cytomegalovirus exposure and HLA in healthy donors (dated by TCRdb to 2017 to 2019). The method was the immunoSEQ multiplex PCR assay. TCRdb's version of the immuneACCESS table is confined to in-frame rearrangements and falls short of the full clone set. An unresolved V gene accounts for under half of the shortfall where checked; the remainder is of unknown origin. The sample records over 200,000 clones, about 90% of which are singletons. The ten largest clones represent roughly 3% of the sample. Material: PBMCs. The source of these receptors is a woman between 18 and 29 years old in good health and CMV-seronegative.

The V and J genes are TRBV5-1 and TRBJ2-3, with 7 bases fitting TRBD2. V shed 0 bases, J shed 7 bases, and the junction held 8 bases outside the gene matches. This CDR3 has 15 amino acids. Germline CDR1 and CDR2: SGHRS and YFSETQ. CDR3 protein: CASSLVGGGLNTQYF. CDR3 DNA: TGCGCCAGCAGCTTGGTTGGGGGAGGGTTGAATACGCAGTATTTT.

The chain links TRBV4-1 to TRBJ1-2; 7 nucleotides match TRBD1. Germline lookup yields CDR1 MGHRA and CDR2 YSYEKL. The V and J ends lost 3 bases and 1 base, in that order; junction bases with no gene match: 8. This CDR3 spans 16 amino acids. The CDR3 sequence is CASSQRRQGINYGYTF. CDR3 in DNA: TGCGCCAGCAGCCAGAGGAGACAGGGAATTAACTATGGCTACACCTTC.

V usage is TRBV28 and J usage is TRBJ2-1; 10 bases agree with TRBD1. CDR1 MDHEN and CDR2 SYDVKM come from the germline V gene. J gave up 5 bases and V 8 bases, and 12 bases lay outside the gene matches. There are 16 residues in the CDR3. The CDR3 DNA follows: TGTGCCAGCCTACATTTGGCGGGGACAGGGGACAATGAGCAGTTCTTC. Translation gives CASLHLAGTGDNEQFF.

This chain connects TRBV5-1 to TRBJ1-4; D gene ambiguous. Germline CDR1 is SGHRS and CDR2 is YFSETQ. Trimming shortened V by 0 bases and J by 5 bases, and 5 bases separated the two germline ends. This CDR3 is built from 13 residues. The DNA for the CDR3 is TGCGCCAGCAGCTTGGGGCTCAATGAAAAACTGTTTTTT. It is translated as CASSLGLNEKLFF.

This chain uses TRBV5-6 with TRBJ2-1; D is ambiguous. Germline V gene data show CDR1 as SGHDT and CDR2 as YYEEEE. Trimming removed 6 bases at V and 10 bases at J, with 11 bases between. This CDR3 comprises 11 residues. This chain's CDR3 is CASTLNSEQFF. The CDR3 DNA reads as TGTGCCAGCACCCTAAATAGCGAGCAGTTCTTC.

The count of this clone is one. The J gene is TRBJ2-2, the V gene TRBV7-2; D ambiguous. Trimming removed 1 base at V and 4 bases at J, with 10 bases between. CDR3 length: 15 residues. The germline gives CDR1 SGHTA, CDR2 FQGNSA. The CDR3, as DNA: TGTGCCAGCAGCTTAGTTGTCCGTAGCACCGGGGAGCTGTTTTTT. This codes for CASSLVVRSTGELFF.

This chain connects TRBV6-5 to TRBJ1-4; 10 positions match TRBD1. In germline, CDR1 is MNHEY, CDR2 SVGAGI. This CDR3 is built from 14 residues. The junction had 5 bases not matched to a gene; V was cut back by 5 bases and J by 8 bases. This CDR3 is CASSLGTGVEKLFF. CDR3 DNA: TGTGCCAGCAGTCTAGGGACAGGGGTCGAAAAACTGTTTTTT.

The genes are TRBV7-9 and TRBJ2-7; TRBD2 matches at 11 bases. This CDR3 contains 14 residues. Trimming took 6 bases from V and 4 from J; bases not matched to a gene: 5. Germline values: CDR1 SEHNR, CDR2 FQNEAQ (reference sequence). CDR3 DNA: TGTGCCAGCAGACTAGCGGGAGCAGGTTACGAGCAGTACTTC. This encodes CASRLAGAGYEQYF.

The chain has TRBV4-1 and TRBJ2-3, with D possibly being TRBD1 (6 bases). This CDR3 spans 15 amino acids. V was clipped by 0 bases and J by 11 bases, with 18 bases between them. Germline values: CDR1 MGHRA, CDR2 YSYEKL. The CDR3: CASSQDPNEGVRQYF. The CDR3, as DNA: TGCGCCAGCAGCCAAGACCCCAACGAGGGGGTGAGGCAGTATTTT.